This entry concerns a single T cell receptor (beta chain). Its antigen is as yet unknown. The table came from immunoSEQ multiplex PCR; TCRdb's copy has only in-frame clones and leaves some out. The data hold around 25,000 clones, with 88% observed a single time. CDR3 length: 15 amino acids. CDR1 MNHEY and CDR2 SVGAGI come from the germline V gene. Trimming stripped 0 bases from V and 0 bases from J, with 6 bases between. The entry originates in a study of naive CD8 T cells in extremely preterm neonates. Study-level findings and limits: Term neonates 0.35% to 0.5%, young children 0.025% to 0.03%, adults less than 0.011%; preterm neonates shared about 2.5%. Preterm neonate repertoires were significantly less rich by iChao1 than others. Preterm CDR3s were shorter than older groups', with fewer N additions and less trimming.

Samples were taken at extremely preterm deliveries at about 22-27 weeks of gestation. Sorting kept Annexin V-negative CD3+CD8+CD45RA+CCR7+ naive T cells. This clonotype originated in a boy who was born preterm. Sequencing was carried out using naive CD8+ T cells from cord blood. The rearrangement links TRBV6-5 to TRBJ1-3; D call uncertain. DNA for the CDR3: TGTGCCAGCAGTTACTCAGGCAACTCTGGAAACACCATATATTTT. It is translated as CASSYSGNSGNTIYF.